The source of this T cell receptor (beta chain) is a study of T cell clonotyping in hematopoietic cell transplantation. General study results and limits: After transplant, recipient diversity fell while pathologically expanded clonotypes grew through day 180.

The V gene end was trimmed by 2 bases and the J gene end by 4 bases; junction bases not matched to a gene: 4. The V gene's germline CDR1 is SEHNR and CDR2 FQNEAQ (reference sequence). CDR3 length: 16 amino acids. The repertoire was sequenced with immunoSEQ multiplex PCR; TCRdb's copy has only in-frame clones and lacks some. Of roughly 44,000 clones listed, around 95% are singletons. A word on this clone: Its target is not known.

The J gene is TRBJ2-3, the V gene TRBV7-9; 12 bases line up with TRBD2. Source material: peripheral blood mononuclear cells. This TCR came from a man younger than 40 in good health. Some clones in this sample may be carry-over from other donors' samples. This CDR3 is CASSLKLAGGSDTQYF. CDR3 DNA: TGTGCCAGCAGCTTAAAACTAGCGGGGGGCTCAGATACGCAGTATTTT.